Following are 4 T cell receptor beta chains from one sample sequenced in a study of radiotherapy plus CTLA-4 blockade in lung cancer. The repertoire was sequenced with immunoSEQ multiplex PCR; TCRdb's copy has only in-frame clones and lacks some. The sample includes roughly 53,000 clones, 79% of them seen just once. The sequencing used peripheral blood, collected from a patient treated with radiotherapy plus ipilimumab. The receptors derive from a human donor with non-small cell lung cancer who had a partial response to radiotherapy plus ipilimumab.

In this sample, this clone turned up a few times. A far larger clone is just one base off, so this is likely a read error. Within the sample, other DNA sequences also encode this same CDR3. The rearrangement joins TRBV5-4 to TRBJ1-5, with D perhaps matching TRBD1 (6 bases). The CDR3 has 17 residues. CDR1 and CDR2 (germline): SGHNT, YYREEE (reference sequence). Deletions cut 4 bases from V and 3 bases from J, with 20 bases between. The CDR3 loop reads CASSREGVRGYNQPQHF. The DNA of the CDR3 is TGTGCCAGCAGCCGTGAGGGAGTCAGGGGATACAATCAGCCCCAGCATTTT.

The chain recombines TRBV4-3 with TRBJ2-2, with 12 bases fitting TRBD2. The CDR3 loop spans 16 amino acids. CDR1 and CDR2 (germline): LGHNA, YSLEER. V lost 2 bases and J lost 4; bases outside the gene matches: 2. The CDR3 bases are TGCGCCAGCAGCCAACCGGGACTAGCGGGCACCGGGGAGCTGTTTTTT. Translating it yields CASSQPGLAGTGELFF.

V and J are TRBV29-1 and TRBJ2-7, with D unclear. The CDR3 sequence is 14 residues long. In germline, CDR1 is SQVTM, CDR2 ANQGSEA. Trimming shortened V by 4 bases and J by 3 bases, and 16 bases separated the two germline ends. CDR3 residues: CSVVQQDGNYEQYF. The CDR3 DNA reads TGCAGCGTTGTTCAGCAGGATGGTAACTACGAGCAGTACTTC.

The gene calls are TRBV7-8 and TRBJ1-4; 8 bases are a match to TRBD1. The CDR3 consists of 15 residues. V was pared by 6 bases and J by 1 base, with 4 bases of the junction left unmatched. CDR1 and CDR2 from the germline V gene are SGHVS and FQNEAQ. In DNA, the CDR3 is TGTGCCAGCAGACGACAGGGGCGAACTAATGAAAAACTGTTTTTT. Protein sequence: CASRRQGRTNEKLFF.